These 23 T cell receptor beta chains were sequenced from one sample in a study of shared clonotypes between healthy human individuals. Using immunoSEQ multiplex PCR, the repertoire was profiled, and TCRdb retains in-frame clones only, with some absent. The profile shows some 2,000,000 clones, roughly 94% of them singletons. The sequencing sample was made of naive CD4+ T cells sorted from blood. The subset denotes: CD45RA+ positively selected. Source of these receptors: a man between 18 and 29 years old in good health.

The chain's CDR3 is CASSSPGTGNSGANVLTF. CDR3 DNA sequence: TGTGCCAGCAGCTCCCCCGGGACAGGGAACTCTGGGGCCAACGTCCTGACTTTC. The J gene is TRBJ2-6, the V gene TRBV7-9; 9 positions match TRBD1. Germline V gene sequence: CDR1 SEHNR, CDR2 FQNEAQ (reference sequence). The CDR3 has 18 amino acids. With V trimmed by 4 bases and J by 0 bases, 7 bases remained unmatched. Based on the CDR3 plus reference TRBV7-9 and TRBJ2-6, the full variable domain is DTGVSQNPRHKITKRGQNVTFRCDPISEHNRLYWYRQTLGQGPEFLTYFQNEAQLEKSRLLSDRFSAERPKGSFSTLEIQRTEQGDSAMYLCASSSPGTGNSGANVLTFGAGSRLTVL.

This chain joins TRBV6-1 and TRBJ1-5, with 7 bases that match TRBD1. The CDR3 is 17 amino acids. CDR1 and CDR2 (germline): MNHNS, SASEGT. After removal of 4 bases from V and 0 bases from J, the junction contained 9 bases not matched to a gene. The CDR3 reads CASSGAGQAYSNQPQHF. The CDR3 DNA is TGTGCCAGCAGTGGCGCAGGACAGGCGTATAGCAATCAGCCCCAGCATTTT.

The chain has TRBV4-3 and TRBJ2-7; D is unresolved. Looked up from germline, CDR1 is LGHNA and CDR2 is YSLEER. This CDR3 contains 15 residues. V dropped 0 bases and J dropped 7 bases, with 16 bases sitting between them. This CDR3 is CASSQDLQIQLEQYF. The CDR3 nucleotides read TGCGCCAGCAGCCAAGATTTACAGATACAATTGGAGCAGTACTTC.

The chain combines TRBV5-1 with TRBJ1-6, with D possibly TRBD1 on 5 matching bases. Germline V gene sequence: CDR1 SGHRS, CDR2 YFSETQ. This CDR3 comprises 15 residues. V shed 1 base and J shed 8 bases, with 13 bases lying between them. The CDR3 DNA follows: TGCGCCAGCAGCTTGATAGGGGAATGGGATTCACCCCTCCACTTT. Its translation: CASSLIGEWDSPLHF.

The chain joins TRBV14 to TRBJ2-6; D remains ambiguous. This CDR3 has 16 residues. The ends were cut back, 5 bases at V and 2 bases at J, with 13 bases in the middle. From germline, CDR1 is SGHDN and CDR2 FVKESK. The chain's CDR3 is CASSARTATGANVLTF. CDR3 in DNA: TGTGCCAGCAGCGCCCGGACGGCAACTGGGGCCAACGTCCTGACTTTC. Full variable domain (rest looked up from reference TRBV14 and TRBJ2-6): EAGVTQFPSHSVIEKGQTVTLRCDPISGHDNLYWYRRVMGKEIKFLLHFVKESKQDESGMPNNRFLAERTGGTYSTLKVQPAELEDSGVYFCASSARTATGANVLTFGAGSRLTVL.

V gene TRBV6-4 combines with J gene TRBJ2-3, with a tentative D call TRBD2 (6 bases). The CDR3 loop spans 13 amino acids. Germline lookup yields CDR1 MRHNA and CDR2 SNTAGT. V lost 8 bases and J 1 base, leaving 10 bases between the germline ends. DNA for the CDR3: TGTGCCAGCCGGGAGCCGGGCACAGATACGCAGTATTTT. Translation: CASREPGTDTQYF.

This clone came up once. The same CDR3 can be traced to other DNA sequences in this sample. Written as DNA, the CDR3 is TGTGCCAGCAGTTACCTAACAGGGGACAATGAAAAACTGTTTTTT. Its protein product is CASSYLTGDNEKLFF. The V and J genes are TRBV6-5 and TRBJ1-4; 7 positions agree with TRBD1. This CDR3 comprises 15 residues. The junction had 5 bases not matched to a gene; V was cut back by 2 bases and J by 5 bases. Germline V gives CDR1 MNHEY, CDR2 SVGAGI.

In this sample, this clone turned up once. The chain combines TRBV5-1 with TRBJ1-6; the D is unclear. Trimming stripped 4 bases from V and 5 bases from J, with 7 bases between. The CDR3 totals 13 residues. From germline, CDR1 is SGHRS and CDR2 YFSETQ. The CDR3 sequence: CASSMEDNSPLHF. CDR3 coding DNA: TGCGCCAGCAGCATGGAGGATAATTCACCCCTCCACTTT.

V is TRBV5-1 and J is TRBJ2-1; TRBD1 matches at 9 bases. After removal of 4 bases from V and 9 bases from J, the junction contained 14 bases not matched to a gene. This CDR3 spans 16 amino acids. The germline V gene has CDR1 SGHRS and CDR2 YFSETQ. CDR3: CASSPEWGQGSGEQFF. The DNA for the CDR3 is TGCGCCAGCAGCCCGGAGTGGGGACAGGGATCCGGTGAGCAGTTCTTC.

The CDR3 DNA reads as TGTGCCTGGAGTCAGGGGGGTAAGGGCACTGAAGCTTTCTTT. It specifies CAWSQGGKGTEAFF. This chain uses TRBV30 with TRBJ1-1, with 7 bases aligning to TRBD1. With 2 bases clipped from V and 4 bases from J, the junction kept 7 bases outside the gene matches. The length of the CDR3 is 14 residues. Germline values: CDR1 GTSNPN, CDR2 SVGIG (reference sequence).

The chain employs TRBV6-6 and TRBJ2-7; TRBD2 is a possible D gene (6 bases). The V gene's germline CDR1 is MNHNY and CDR2 SVGAGI (reference sequence). The CDR3 loop spans 15 amino acids. V was shortened by 2 bases and J by 5 bases, with 16 bases between the two germline ends. DNA for the CDR3: TGTGCCAGCAGTTACGGAGGGGCAGGGACGAACGAGCAGTACTTC. Its protein product is CASSYGGAGTNEQYF.

The rearrangement joins TRBV25-1 to TRBJ2-3, with TRBD2 matching over 8 bases. From germline, CDR1 is MGHDK and CDR2 SYGVNS. The CDR3 runs to 16 residues. V lost 6 bases, J lost 2 bases, and 10 bases stayed unmatched. DNA for the CDR3: TGTGCCAGCAGGGGGGTCCGGGAGGGCGCCACAGATACGCAGTATTTT. This codes for CASRGVREGATDTQYF.

This clone was counted a few times. The genes are TRBV27 and TRBJ2-7; maybe TRBD1 (6 bases). The CDR3 runs 14 residues. Per the germline V gene, CDR1 is MNHEY and CDR2 is SMNVEV (reference sequence). V lost 5 bases, J lost 4 bases, and 15 bases lay in between. The CDR3 is CASSPGDVSYEQYF. Here the CDR3 DNA reads TGTGCCAGCAGTCCAGGGGACGTGTCGTACGAGCAGTACTTC.

The chain has TRBV10-3 and TRBJ2-5; TRBD1 might be the D (6 bases). Trimming took off 6 bases at V and 1 base at J, with 9 bases between the two ends. The CDR3 length is 13 residues. Germline V CDR1 and CDR2: ENHRY, SYGVKD. The CDR3, as DNA: TGTGCCATCAGAGGACAGACCCAAGAGACCCAGTACTTC. This codes for CAIRGQTQETQYF.

The chain joins TRBV27 to TRBJ2-3; maybe TRBD1 (5 bases). CDR1 is MNHEY and CDR2 is SMNVEV in the germline V gene (reference sequence). V dropped 5 bases and J dropped 6 bases, with 15 bases sitting between them. This CDR3 comprises 14 residues. The CDR3 reads CASSGSGKGDTQYF. CDR3 DNA sequence: TGTGCCAGCAGTGGGTCAGGCAAGGGGGATACGCAGTATTTT.

This rearrangement joins TRBV7-3 to TRBJ2-3; D possibly corresponds to TRBD2 (6 bases). Germline CDR1 reads SGHTA; CDR2 reads FQGTGA. Trimming pared 6 bases from V and 0 bases from J, leaving 16 bases between. The CDR3 totals 16 residues. The CDR3 here is CASSRRGGASTDTQYF. In DNA, the CDR3 is TGTGCCAGCAGTCGGAGGGGCGGGGCTAGCACAGATACGCAGTATTTT.

This chain connects TRBV30 to TRBJ2-5, with 8 bases aligning to TRBD2. With V trimmed by 2 bases and J by 5 bases, 4 bases remained unmatched. The CDR3 has 13 amino acids. Germline values: CDR1 GTSNPN, CDR2 SVGIG (reference sequence). The CDR3 bases are TGTGCCTGGAGTCAGGGACTAGGGGAGACCCAGTACTTC. It specifies CAWSQGLGETQYF.

V gene TRBV7-9 combines with J gene TRBJ1-5, with 7 bases that match TRBD1. Germline V CDR1 and CDR2: SEHNR, FQNEAQ (reference sequence). V trimming: 2 bases; J trimming: 4 bases; junction bases outside the gene matches: 2. This CDR3 region has 14 residues. CDR3 DNA: TGTGCCAGCAGCTTAATGACAGGGAATCAGCCCCAGCATTTT. Its protein product is CASSLMTGNQPQHF.

This clone was recorded once. The chain carries TRBV11-2 and TRBJ2-1; 15 nucleotides match TRBD2. The V gene's germline CDR1 is SGHAT and CDR2 FQNNGV. J lost 13 bases, V lost 5 bases, and 9 bases had no gene match. The CDR3 has 15 residues. CDR3 region: CASSPGLAGGGSQFF. CDR3 DNA: TGTGCCAGCAGCCCGGGACTAGCGGGGGGCGGGTCACAGTTCTTC.

The chain uses TRBV5-6 and TRBJ1-2; D remains ambiguous. The CDR3 runs to 14 residues. The V gene's germline CDR1 is SGHDT and CDR2 YYEEEE. V was cut by 7 bases and J by 1 base, with 14 bases left in between. The CDR3 here is CASYTGRGNYGYTF. The CDR3 DNA is TGTGCCAGCTATACGGGTCGGGGTAACTATGGCTACACCTTC.

This chain connects TRBV5-1 to TRBJ2-3, with 7 bases matching TRBD2. Germline loops: CDR1 SGHRS, CDR2 YFSETQ. J gave up 4 bases and V 4 bases, and 12 bases lay outside the gene matches. This CDR3 has 16 amino acids. The chain's CDR3 is CASSNRSSGVADTQYF. DNA of the CDR3: TGCGCCAGCAGCAATCGTAGCAGCGGGGTTGCAGATACGCAGTATTTT.

The chain recombines TRBV30 with TRBJ2-7, with a possible D match to TRBD1 (7 bases). V lost 3 bases to trimming and J lost 3 bases, with 18 bases between them. CDR1 and CDR2 (germline): GTSNPN, SVGIG (reference sequence). CDR3 size: 15 residues. The DNA of the CDR3 is TGTGCCTGGAGCCCTGCAGGGGGGCGAGTCTACGAGCAGTACTTC. It specifies CAWSPAGGRVYEQYF.

V is TRBV7-9 and J is TRBJ2-3; D gene ambiguous. The CDR3 covers 12 residues. Per the germline V gene, CDR1 is SEHNR and CDR2 is FQNEAQ (reference sequence). Trimming removed 7 bases at V and 1 base at J, with 6 bases between. The CDR3 is CASTPGTDTQYF. The CDR3 DNA reads as TGTGCCAGCACCCCCGGCACAGATACGCAGTATTTT. Together with reference TRBV7-9 and TRBJ2-3, the CDR3 gives the full variable domain: DTGVSQNPRHKITKRGQNVTFRCDPISEHNRLYWYRQTLGQGPEFLTYFQNEAQLEKSRLLSDRFSAERPKGSFSTLEIQRTEQGDSAMYLCASTPGTDTQYFGPGTRLTVL.